The 21 T cell receptor beta chains given below trace back to one sample, sequenced in a study of cytomegalovirus exposure and HLA in healthy donors. PCR primers comprised 60 Vbeta and 13 Jbeta primers. Profiled with immunoSEQ multiplex PCR; TCRdb holds only in-frame clones, not every one. In total, the table holds under 75,000 clones. The sample was PBMCs. All receptors derive from a female donor in good health and CMV-seropositive.

The V call is TRBV30, the J call TRBJ2-1; possible D gene TRBD2, 5 bases. V lost 4 bases and J lost 3, with 7 bases in between. The germline V gene encodes CDR1 GTSNPN and CDR2 SVGIG (reference sequence). The CDR3 is 12 residues long. CDR3 residues: CAWNGDYNEQFF. CDR3 nucleotide sequence: TGTGCCTGGAACGGGGACTACAATGAGCAGTTCTTC.

This chain links TRBV19 with TRBJ1-1; TRBD1 might be the D (5 bases). V lost 7 bases and J lost 1, with 13 bases in between. This CDR3 region has 14 residues. In germline, CDR1 is LNHDA, CDR2 SQIVND (reference sequence). DNA for the CDR3: TGTGCCAGTACCGCAACAGGAAAGAACACTGAAGCTTTCTTT. Its protein product is CASTATGKNTEAFF.

The J gene is TRBJ1-6, the V gene TRBV18; D unclear. The CDR3 covers 13 residues. V gave up 3 bases and J gave up 8 bases, with 8 bases separating them. Per the germline V gene, CDR1 is KGHSH and CDR2 is LQKENI. Written as DNA, the CDR3 is TGTGCCAGCTCACCCCTACCTTATTCACCCCTCCACTTT. Its protein is CASSPLPYSPLHF.

The chain is built from TRBV29-1 and TRBJ1-2; 8 nucleotides agree with TRBD1. V gave up 4 bases and J gave up 3 bases; unmatched junction bases: 4. The CDR3 loop spans 13 amino acids. Germline CDR1 SQVTM, CDR2 ANQGSEA. CDR3 bases: TGCAGCGTTGGGCAGGGGGCAGACTATGGCTACACCTTC. This translates into CSVGQGADYGYTF.

The CDR3 region is CASSFNSQNTEAFF. CDR3 sequence (DNA): TGTGCCAGCAGTTTTAACAGCCAGAACACTGAAGCTTTCTTT. V is TRBV27 and J is TRBJ1-1; D is unclear. The CDR3 contains 14 residues. V gave up 3 bases and J gave up 1 base, with 9 bases separating them. Germline V gene sequence: CDR1 MNHEY, CDR2 SMNVEV (reference sequence).

V usage is TRBV6-1 and J usage is TRBJ2-6; 7 bases are shared with TRBD1. V lost 5 bases and J lost 1; bases outside the gene matches: 2. This CDR3 has 15 amino acids. Germline V gene sequence: CDR1 MNHNS, CDR2 SASEGT. DNA of the CDR3: TGTGCCAGCAGTACGGACAGGTCTGGGGCCAACGTCCTGACTTTC. Its protein product is CASSTDRSGANVLTF.

The V call is TRBV9, the J call TRBJ2-1; D possibly corresponds to TRBD2 (6 bases). The CDR3 has 17 amino acids. Looked up from germline, CDR1 is SGDLS and CDR2 is YYNGEE. Trimming took off 1 base at V and 2 bases at J, with 16 bases between the two ends. Written as DNA, the CDR3 is TGTGCCAGCAGCGTAAGTGGGGGGAGCGGAGCCTACAATGAGCAGTTCTTC. It codes for CASSVSGGSGAYNEQFF.

The CDR3 DNA reads TGTGCCAGCAGCTCCCCTAACCGGGCTAACTATGGCTACACCTTC. Translation gives CASSSPNRANYGYTF. V usage is TRBV11-2 and J usage is TRBJ1-2; D remains ambiguous. There are 15 residues in the CDR3. The germline V gene encodes CDR1 SGHAT and CDR2 FQNNGV. V was shortened by 4 bases and J by 0 bases, with 12 bases between the two germline ends. The full variable domain, rest sourced from reference TRBV11-2 and TRBJ1-2, is EAGVAQSPRYKIIEKRQSVAFWCNPISGHATLYWYQQILGQGPKLLIQFQNNGVVDDSQLPKDRFSAERLKGVDSTLKIQPAKLEDSAVYLCASSSPNRANYGYTFGSGTRLTVV.

The V and J genes are TRBV19 and TRBJ1-1; 10 nucleotides align to TRBD1. The trim removed 6 bases at V and 6 bases at J, leaving 7 bases unmatched. The CDR3 covers 14 residues. In germline, CDR1 is LNHDA, CDR2 SQIVND (reference sequence). The CDR3 sequence: CASSRQGAGAEAFF. In DNA form, the CDR3 reads TGTGCCAGTAGCAGACAGGGGGCAGGCGCTGAAGCTTTCTTT.

The chain has TRBV11-2 and TRBJ1-4; D unresolved. The CDR3 totals 16 residues. V was pared by 4 bases and J by 10 bases, with 22 bases between. Germline lookup yields CDR1 SGHAT and CDR2 FQNNGV. For the CDR3, the DNA is TGTGCCAGCAGCTATATTCAGAGGGCCCCGTTTGGAAAACTGTTTTTT. This translates into CASSYIQRAPFGKLFF. The variable domain in full, with the rest retrieved from reference TRBV11-2 and TRBJ1-4, is EAGVAQSPRYKIIEKRQSVAFWCNPISGHATLYWYQQILGQGPKLLIQFQNNGVVDDSQLPKDRFSAERLKGVDSTLKIQPAKLEDSAVYLCASSYIQRAPFGKLFFGSGTQLSVL.

The CDR3 loop reads CASSVASTGEDEKLFF. For the CDR3, the DNA is TGTGCCAGCAGCGTCGCCTCGACAGGGGAGGATGAAAAACTGTTTTTT. V is TRBV9 and J is TRBJ1-4; 8 bases are shared with TRBD1. Trimming took 2 bases from V and 6 from J; bases not matched to a gene: 9. From germline, CDR1 is SGDLS and CDR2 YYNGEE. The CDR3 length is 16 residues.

The chain uses TRBV4-3 and TRBJ2-7, with D possibly TRBD2 on 6 matching bases. Per germline, CDR1 LGHNA and CDR2 YSLEER. The CDR3 is 15 amino acids. The ends were cut back, 3 bases at V and 0 bases at J, with 12 bases in the middle. This CDR3 is CASSQIAGSSYEQYF. The CDR3, as DNA: TGCGCCAGCAGCCAGATTGCGGGAAGCTCCTACGAGCAGTACTTC.

The V gene is TRBV5-1, the J gene TRBJ2-6; 7 nucleotides agree with TRBD1. CDR1 and CDR2 from the germline V gene are SGHRS and YFSETQ. The CDR3 is 16 amino acids. The ends lost 5 bases at V and 4 bases at J; junction bases unmatched: 9. DNA of the CDR3: TGCGCCAGCAGTCTAGGGGGCGCGTTGGGGGCCAACGTCCTGACTTTC. This codes for CASSLGGALGANVLTF.

J is TRBJ1-2 and V is TRBV9; the match to TRBD1 covers 11 bases. CDR3 length equals 15 residues. V shed 3 bases and J 5 bases; nucleotides not matched to a gene: 6. Germline V gene data show CDR1 as SGDLS and CDR2 as YYNGEE. The CDR3 DNA is TGTGCCAGCAGCGCACGGACAGGGGGCGAGTATGGCTACACCTTC. Residues: CASSARTGGEYGYTF.

The chain joins TRBV6-4 to TRBJ2-4; TRBD1 matches at 7 bases. J gave up 6 bases and V 0 bases, and 2 bases lay outside the gene matches. From germline, CDR1 is MRHNA and CDR2 SNTAGT. The CDR3 length is 14 residues. CDR3 sequence reads: CASSDSPGGNIQYF. The CDR3 nucleotides are TGTGCCAGCAGTGACTCTCCAGGGGGAAACATTCAGTACTTC.

The J gene is TRBJ2-2, the V gene TRBV14; D unclear. The V end lost 6 bases, the J end lost 2 bases, and 13 bases lay between the germline ends. The germline CDR1 and CDR2 sequences are SGHDN and FVKESK. The CDR3 extends over 15 amino acids. Written as DNA, the CDR3 is TGTGCCAGCAGACACAGTACTCTTAACACCGGGGAGCTGTTTTTT. This codes for CASRHSTLNTGELFF.

The rearrangement joins TRBV28 to TRBJ2-7, with TRBD1 matching over 7 bases. V trimming: 5 bases; J trimming: 5 bases; junction bases outside the gene matches: 9. Germline loops: CDR1 MDHEN, CDR2 SYDVKM. CDR3 length equals 14 residues. The CDR3 DNA sequence: TGTGCCAGCAGTATCCGGCCAGGGGGTGACGAGCAGTACTTC. Translating it yields CASSIRPGGDEQYF.

The J gene is TRBJ1-6, the V gene TRBV15; D not certain. Trimming stripped 3 bases from V and 4 bases from J, with 13 bases between. The CDR3 loop spans 16 amino acids. CDR1 is LNHNV, CDR2 YYDKDF, per germline (reference sequence). The DNA of the CDR3 is TGTGCCACCAGCAGTGGAGGGCTTGGGTATAATTCACCCCTCCACTTT. This codes for CATSSGGLGYNSPLHF. The whole variable domain, remainder taken from reference TRBV15 and TRBJ1-6, is DAMVIQNPRYQVTQFGKPVTLSCSQTLNHNVMYWYQQKSSQAPKLLFHYYDKDFNNEADTPDNFQSRRPNTSFCFLDIRSPGLGDTAMYLCATSSGGLGYNSPLHFGNGTRLTVT.

The chain is built from TRBV7-7 and TRBJ2-7, with TRBD1 identical over 9 bases. With V trimmed by 5 bases and J by 6 bases, 5 bases remained unmatched. The CDR3 has 13 amino acids. CDR1 is SSHAT and CDR2 is FNYEAQ in the germline V gene (reference sequence). CDR3 in amino acids: CASSTDRGAEQYF. In DNA, the CDR3 is TGTGCCAGCAGCACGGACAGGGGCGCCGAGCAGTACTTC.

The J gene is TRBJ2-3, the V gene TRBV6-5; 10 bases line up with TRBD2. V was pared by 4 bases and J by 5 bases, with 9 bases of the junction left unmatched. The germline gives CDR1 MNHEY, CDR2 SVGAGI. The CDR3 runs 16 residues. The DNA for the CDR3 is TGTGCCAGCAGTTTAACTAGCGGGATGAGAGGAGATACGCAGTATTTT. It codes for CASSLTSGMRGDTQYF.

The chain joins TRBV6-5 to TRBJ2-2, with TRBD1 as a possible D gene (6 bases). CDR3 size: 14 residues. V dropped 6 bases and J dropped 6 bases, with 14 bases sitting between them. CDR1 and CDR2 from the germline V gene are MNHEY and SVGAGI. CDR3 sequence: CASRRQAPAGELFF. The CDR3 DNA sequence: TGTGCCAGCAGAAGACAGGCTCCGGCCGGGGAGCTGTTTTTT.